Presented here are 14 T cell receptor beta chains from one specimen sequenced in a study of shared clonotypes between healthy human individuals. The repertoire was sequenced with immunoSEQ multiplex PCR; TCRdb's copy has only in-frame clones and lacks some. The sample shows over a million clones, 95% to 99% of them seen only once. The sequenced sample consisted of naive CD4+ T cells sorted from blood. The subset is: CD45RA+ positively selected. The receptor source for this set is a man between 25 and 39 years old in good health.

The chain is built from TRBV18 and TRBJ1-5; D gene unclear. Germline V gene data show CDR1 as KGHSH and CDR2 as LQKENI. This CDR3 spans 14 amino acids. With 2 bases removed from V and 7 bases from J, the gap between germline ends came to 12 bases. This chain's CDR3 is CASSPEVEIQPQHF. DNA for the CDR3: TGTGCCAGCTCACCAGAAGTGGAGATACAGCCCCAGCATTTT.

As for this clone: Within the sample, other DNA sequences also encode this same CDR3. V gene TRBV10-3 combines with J gene TRBJ2-7, with 14 bases matching TRBD2. CDR3 size: 16 residues. Per germline, CDR1 ENHRY and CDR2 SYGVKD. Trimming cost V 0 bases and J 4 bases; bases outside gene matches: 2. CDR3 DNA sequence: TGTGCCATCAGTGAGTCCGGGACTAGCGGGAGTTACGAGCAGTACTTC. As protein: CAISESGTSGSYEQYF.

This chain connects TRBV5-1 to TRBJ1-1, with D unclear. CDR3 length equals 14 residues. In germline, CDR1 is SGHRS, CDR2 YFSETQ. The ends were cut back, 6 bases at V and 5 bases at J, with 17 bases in the middle. The CDR3 reads CASNLKDGLTEAFF. The CDR3 nucleotides are TGCGCCAGCAACTTAAAGGATGGTTTGACTGAAGCTTTCTTT. Variable domain in full (rest from reference TRBV5-1 and TRBJ1-1): KAGVTQTPRYLIKTRGQQVTLSCSPISGHRSVSWYQQTPGQGLQFLFEYFSETQRNKGNFPGRFSGRQFSNSRSEMNVSTLELGDSALYLCASNLKDGLTEAFFGQGTRLTVV.

The chain carries TRBV7-8 and TRBJ1-2; D is undetermined. CDR1 and CDR2 (germline): SGHVS, FQNEAQ. The CDR3 consists of 13 residues. V lost 4 bases to trimming and J lost 6 bases, with 12 bases between them. The CDR3 DNA is TGTGCCAGCAGCTACCGAAGGTTTAATGGCTACACCTTC. Translating it yields CASSYRRFNGYTF. Full variable domain (remainder filled in from reference TRBV7-8 and TRBJ1-2): GAGVSQSPRYKVAKRGQDVALRCDPISGHVSLFWYQQALGQGPEFLTYFQNEAQLDKSGLPSDRFFAERPEGSVSTLKIQRTQQEDSAVYLCASSYRRFNGYTFGSGTRLTVV.

The genes are TRBV9 and TRBJ1-2; 10 nucleotides align to TRBD1. The CDR3 is 15 residues long. Trimming removed 4 bases from V and 7 bases from J; junction bases left unmatched: 10. From germline, CDR1 is SGDLS and CDR2 YYNGEE. The CDR3 sequence is CASSLRDRGGGGYTF. DNA for the CDR3: TGTGCCAGCAGCTTACGGGACAGGGGAGGCGGTGGCTACACCTTC.

Concerning this clone itself: One junction end disagrees with the germline gene, perhaps due to a read error. The V call is TRBV11-2, the J call TRBJ2-7, with unresolved D. The germline CDR1 and CDR2 sequences are SGHAT and FQNNGV. The CDR3 extends over 14 amino acids. CDR3 DNA sequence: TGTGCCAGCAGATTAGCTACCCAAACCTACGAGCAGTACTTC. This translates into CASRLATQTYEQYF. The full variable domain, in which reference TRBV11-2 and TRBJ2-7 provide the parts outside the CDR3, is EAGVAQSPRYKIIEKRQSVAFWCNPISGHATLYWYQQILGQGPKLLIQFQNNGVVDDSQLPKDRFSAERLKGVDSTLKIQPAKLEDSAVYLCASRLATQTYEQYFGPGTRLTVT.

This clone has just one count. This chain links TRBV6-1 with TRBJ2-5, with TRBD2 identical over 7 bases. The CDR3 totals 13 residues. J lost 3 bases, V lost 6 bases, and 4 bases had no gene match. CDR1 is MNHNS and CDR2 is SASEGT in the germline V gene. CDR3 protein: CASRWGGEETQYF. DNA for the CDR3: TGTGCCAGCAGATGGGGAGGGGAAGAGACCCAGTACTTC.

This chain uses TRBV20-1 with TRBJ2-1; 7 bases are a match to TRBD2. The CDR3 consists of 11 residues. Losses at the gene ends were 8 bases for V and 13 bases for J; bases not matched to a gene: 11. Germline CDR1 DFQATT, CDR2 SNEGSKA (reference sequence). CDR3 protein: CSHLGLAAQFF. The CDR3 DNA follows: TGCAGTCATCTAGGGCTAGCGGCACAGTTCTTC.

The chain carries TRBV5-1 and TRBJ2-7, with 9 bases that match TRBD1. Germline V CDR1 and CDR2: SGHRS, YFSETQ. The CDR3 totals 16 residues. J lost 4 bases, V lost 7 bases, and 15 bases had no gene match. The DNA of the CDR3 is TGCGCCAGCTCTCGGGGTGATCCGGGACAGGGATACGAGCAGTACTTC. This gives the protein CASSRGDPGQGYEQYF. The full variable domain, completed using reference TRBV5-1 and TRBJ2-7, is KAGVTQTPRYLIKTRGQQVTLSCSPISGHRSVSWYQQTPGQGLQFLFEYFSETQRNKGNFPGRFSGRQFSNSRSEMNVSTLELGDSALYLCASSRGDPGQGYEQYFGPGTRLTVT.

V usage is TRBV5-1 and J usage is TRBJ2-1, with D unresolved. The CDR3 loop spans 14 amino acids. Trimming removed 0 bases at V and 3 bases at J, with 7 bases between. Germline CDR1 and CDR2: SGHRS and YFSETQ. CDR3 sequence reads: CASSLEVIYNEQFF. The CDR3 DNA sequence: TGCGCCAGCAGCTTGGAGGTGATCTACAATGAGCAGTTCTTC. Full variable domain (remainder filled in from reference TRBV5-1 and TRBJ2-1): KAGVTQTPRYLIKTRGQQVTLSCSPISGHRSVSWYQQTPGQGLQFLFEYFSETQRNKGNFPGRFSGRQFSNSRSEMNVSTLELGDSALYLCASSLEVIYNEQFFGPGTRLTVL.

The CDR3 DNA reads TGTGCCAGCAGAGCGCCGGGACTAGCGGGACTGAACACCGGGGAGCTGTTTTTT. This codes for CASRAPGLAGLNTGELFF. The chain has TRBV27 and TRBJ2-2; 13 bases match TRBD2. V was clipped by 6 bases and J by 1 base; unmatched bases: 8. From germline, CDR1 is MNHEY and CDR2 SMNVEV (reference sequence). The CDR3 runs to 18 residues.

The CDR3 protein is CASSWREAGTDTQYF. The CDR3 DNA reads as TGCGCCAGCAGCTGGCGGGAGGCGGGCACAGATACGCAGTATTTT. The gene calls are TRBV5-1 and TRBJ2-3, with 8 bases fitting TRBD2. V dropped 3 bases and J dropped 1; count of bases not matched to a gene: 4. CDR1 is SGHRS, CDR2 YFSETQ, per germline. The CDR3 runs to 15 residues.

Points on this clone: Different DNA sequences within this sample yield the same CDR3. The rearrangement links TRBV7-6 to TRBJ1-1, with D maybe TRBD1 (6 bases). Trimming cost V 5 bases and J 2 bases, with 15 bases left between them. The CDR3 is 15 amino acids. The germline gives CDR1 SGHVS, CDR2 FNYEAQ. The CDR3 coding sequence is TGTGCCAGCAGCCTTTTGCGGGACACCAACACTGAAGCTTTCTTT. It yields the protein CASSLLRDTNTEAFF.

The rearrangement links TRBV11-3 to TRBJ2-1; D may be TRBD2 (6 bases). The germline gives CDR1 SGHNT, CDR2 YENEEA. The CDR3 totals 13 residues. V was trimmed by 4 bases and J by 15 bases, leaving 19 bases between them. The CDR3 spells CASSSIGTGVPFF. CDR3 bases: TGTGCCAGCAGCTCCATAGGGACGGGAGTGCCGTTCTTC.